This T cell receptor beta chain was sequenced for a study of cytomegalovirus exposure and HLA in healthy donors. Study-level findings and limits: About 150 TCR beta chains were listed as cytomegalovirus-associated.

This table comes from immunoSEQ multiplex PCR, and its TCRdb copy is limited to in-frame clones, with some not included. The sample holds fewer than 200,000 clones, roughly 90% seen once. While the first cohort had 650 to 850 subjects, the donors belonged to the separate validation cohort of roughly 130 subjects. To note about this clone: Its antigen is unknown.

V lost 4 bases and J lost 0, with 15 bases in between. From germline, CDR1 is SGHVS and CDR2 FQNEAQ. CDR3 length: 16 amino acids. This chain links TRBV7-8 with TRBJ2-5; TRBD2 might be the D (6 bases). Source material: PBMCs. This receptor was obtained from a woman between 18 and 29 years old in good health and CMV-seronegative. The CDR3 DNA follows: TGTGCCAGCAGCTCGGACATCCTAGCGTACCAAGAGACCCAGTACTTC. Translation gives CASSSDILAYQETQYF.